This is a list of T cell receptor beta chains from one sample in a study of shared clonotypes between healthy human individuals. Generated by immunoSEQ multiplex PCR, the TCRdb table keeps only in-frame clones and is missing some. This sample yields millions of clones, of which approximately 94% are seen a single time; roughly 1% belongs to the top ten. Sequencing used naive CD8+ T cells sorted from blood. These TCRs come from a man between 18 and 35 years old in good health. Each CDR3 is given with its conserved first and last residue. D genes are given only for firm matches. For some rows the clone size is stated as once, few or many, or as a class when expanded; others skip it.

v_call	clone_size	j_call	d_call	cdr3_aa	cdr3_nt
TRBV6-6	once	TRBJ2-7	TRBD2	CASSPLASGDESRYF	TGTGCCAGCAGTCCCCTGGCTAGCGGCGACGAGTCACGGTACTTC
TRBV12-5	NA	TRBJ1-2	TRBD1	CASGFTDRDPNYGYTF	TGTGCTAGTGGTTTCACAGACAGGGATCCTAACTATGGCTACACCTTC
TRBV27	NA	TRBJ1-3	NA	CASSSTGKNTIYF	TGTGCCAGCAGTTCAACAGGAAAAAACACCATATATTTT
TRBV7-6	NA	TRBJ2-7	NA	CASSFSGLSEQYF	TGTGCCAGCAGCTTTTCAGGGTTGTCCGAGCAGTACTTC
TRBV7-8	NA	TRBJ1-5	TRBD1	CASRPQGGGNQPQHF	TGTGCCAGCAGACCTCAGGGGGGTGGCAATCAGCCCCAGCATTTT
TRBV7-6	NA	TRBJ2-2	TRBD1	CASSYHRGPIPNTGELFF	TGTGCCAGCAGCTACCACAGGGGGCCTATCCCGAACACCGGGGAGCTGTTTTTT
TRBV14	NA	TRBJ2-7	TRBD1	CASSEQGADEQYF	TGTGCCAGCTCCGAACAGGGGGCGGACGAGCAGTACTTC
TRBV28	NA	TRBJ2-5	NA	CAISNRNQETQYF	TGTGCCATTTCCAACAGGAACCAAGAGACCCAGTACTTC
TRBV10-1	NA	TRBJ2-3	NA	CASSEGRITDTQYF	TGCGCCAGCAGTGAGGGACGGATCACAGATACGCAGTATTTT
TRBV30	few	TRBJ1-5	NA	CAWSDHRGPQHF	TGTGCCTGGAGTGACCACCGAGGGCCCCAGCATTTT
TRBV7-3	NA	TRBJ2-3	NA	CASSSSDPSTDTQYF	TGTGCCAGCAGCTCGAGTGACCCTAGCACAGATACGCAGTATTTT
TRBV5-6	NA	TRBJ1-1	NA	CASSWGPDTEAFF	TGTGCCAGCAGCTGGGGCCCGGACACTGAAGCTTTCTTT
TRBV19	NA	TRBJ2-3	TRBD2	CASSIEASGNPSTDTQYF	TGTGCCAGTAGTATTGAGGCTAGCGGGAACCCTAGCACAGATACGCAGTATTTT
TRBV2	NA	TRBJ2-3	NA	CASSGARDTQYF	TGTGCCAGCAGCGGGGCGAGAGATACGCAGTATTTT
TRBV10-1	NA	TRBJ1-1	NA	CASSHRDRNTEAFF	TGCGCCAGCAGTCACAGGGACCGGAACACTGAAGCTTTCTTT
TRBV7-9	NA	TRBJ2-1	NA	CASSPSSYEQFF	TGTGCCAGCAGTCCTTCTAGCTATGAGCAGTTCTTC
TRBV7-2	NA	TRBJ2-4	NA	CASSSMAGRKNIQYF	TGTGCCAGCAGCTCAATGGCCGGCCGTAAAAACATTCAGTACTTC
TRBV15	NA	TRBJ1-1	NA	CATSSGTAGLNTEAFF	TGTGCCACCAGCAGCGGGACGGCAGGGTTGAACACTGAAGCTTTCTTT
TRBV13	NA	TRBJ2-5	NA	CASSPSMEETQYF	TGTGCCAGCAGCCCGTCGATGGAGGAGACCCAGTACTTC
TRBV4-1	NA	TRBJ2-7	TRBD2	CASSQVLAGGPTSYEQYF	TGCGCCAGCAGCCAAGTACTAGCGGGAGGGCCCACCTCCTACGAGCAGTACTTC
TRBV14	NA	TRBJ2-7	NA	CASSPGPYEQYF	TGTGCCAGCAGCCCAGGGCCCTACGAGCAGTACTTC
TRBV4-1	NA	TRBJ1-6	NA	CASSQTVTSSYNSPLHF	TGCGCCAGCAGCCAAACAGTCACGAGCTCCTATAATTCACCCCTCCACTTT
TRBV6-5	NA	TRBJ2-1	NA	CASSYGDSQFF	TGTGCCAGCAGTTACGGGGACTCGCAGTTCTTC
TRBV1	NA	TRBJ2-7	NA	CTSSQEEGTTSGKRKEQYF	TGCACCAGCAGCCAAGAAGAAGGGACTACTAGCGGGAAAAGGAAGGAGCAGTACTTC
TRBV21-1	NA	TRBJ2-5	NA	CASSKAGSRPQETQYF	TGTGCCAGCAGCAAAGCTGGGAGCCGCCCTCAAGAGACCCAGTACTTC
TRBV4-2	NA	TRBJ2-2	TRBD2	CASSQGSGGAFTGELFF	TGTGCCAGCAGCCAAGGAAGCGGGGGGGCCTTCACCGGGGAGCTGTTTTTT
TRBV5-4	NA	TRBJ2-1	TRBD1	CASSPTGGIEQFF	TGTGCCAGCAGCCCGACAGGGGGGATTGAGCAGTTCTTC
TRBV6-1	NA	TRBJ1-2	TRBD1	CAESPRGGAPYGYTF	TGTGCCGAAAGCCCGCGAGGGGGCGCCCCCTATGGCTACACCTTC
TRBV6-5	NA	TRBJ1-1	NA	CASSYSEGVTEAFF	TGTGCCAGCAGTTACTCCGAAGGGGTTACTGAAGCTTTCTTT
TRBV6-5	once	TRBJ2-1	NA	CASSYSGGQTLNEQFF	TGTGCCAGCAGTTACTCCGGGGGACAGACTCTCAATGAGCAGTTCTTC
TRBV19	NA	TRBJ1-2	NA	CASSDGGNYGYTF	TGTGCCAGCTCGGACGGTGGTAACTATGGCTACACCTTC
TRBV7-3	NA	TRBJ1-1	NA	CASSLNGGPWTGPNTEAFF	TGTGCCAGCAGCTTAAATGGAGGGCCGTGGACGGGACCTAACACTGAAGCTTTCTTT
TRBV4-1	NA	TRBJ2-1	TRBD2	CASSPVSGNEQFF	TGCGCCAGCAGCCCTGTTAGCGGGAATGAGCAGTTCTTC
TRBV27	NA	TRBJ1-6	NA	CASSLSGGAVSHF	TGTGCCAGCAGTTTATCGGGGGGAGCTGTAAGCCACTTT
TRBV6-1	NA	TRBJ2-3	NA	CATRTDTQYF	TGTGCCACCAGGACCGATACGCAGTATTTT